This is a list of T cell receptor beta chains from one sample in a study of control samples from healthy donors and cancer patients. The data were produced by immunoSEQ multiplex PCR, yet TCRdb's version contains in-frame clones alone and is incomplete. The sample lists some 100,000 clones; roughly 87% were seen once. Sequences were obtained from blood. Every receptor here comes from a woman in her forties or fifties in good health. Each CDR3 is given with its conserved first and last residue. Only part of the rows carry a size: once, few, many, or a class if the clone is expanded.

size	V	J	CDR3
NA	TRBV6-6	TRBJ1-6	CASSNGLSNSPLHF
NA	TRBV6-5	TRBJ1-1	CASMSYGGVNTEAFF
NA	TRBV18	TRBJ1-4	CASSAPGPAANEKLFF
few	TRBV6-5	TRBJ1-1	CASRLGHPNTEAFF
NA	TRBV30	TRBJ1-4	CAWRRQILGTNEKLFF
NA	TRBV27	TRBJ1-4	CASRQTGATNEKLFF
NA	TRBV7-9	TRBJ2-5	CASLNRGTQYF
NA	TRBV2	TRBJ2-5	CATERALGETQYF
NA	TRBV30	TRBJ1-2	CAWAGYQSYGYTF
NA	TRBV9	TRBJ2-2	CASSVEPGITGELFF
NA	TRBV29-1	TRBJ1-4	CSARTGSGGEKLFF
NA	TRBV25-1	TRBJ2-3	CASSRGDSTDTQYF
NA	TRBV19	TRBJ2-3	CASSTQPTGWKTDTQYF
NA	TRBV2	TRBJ2-7	CAADTETYEQYF
NA	TRBV27	TRBJ2-3	CASSLSWLAGGPAQYF
few	TRBV2	TRBJ2-5	CASSVAGEYQETQYF
NA	TRBV10-1	TRBJ2-2	CASRPGTANTGELFF
NA	TRBV19	TRBJ2-4	CASSPVTVAKNIQYF
NA	TRBV19	TRBJ1-1	CASREGGRRTEAFF
NA	TRBV7-8	TRBJ2-7	CASSRGGSKQYF
NA	TRBV9	TRBJ1-4	CASSVGGAYNEKLFF
NA	TRBV7-2	TRBJ1-6	CASSLVSAPLHF
NA	TRBV5-6	TRBJ2-4	CASSLDPEENIQYF
NA	TRBV27	TRBJ1-6	CASSFTIVGYSPLHF
NA	TRBV7-3	TRBJ2-7	CASSPQSESEQYF
NA	TRBV7-8	TRBJ1-3	CASSVQGADGNTIYF
NA	TRBV9	TRBJ1-3	CASRGGSGNTIYF
once	TRBV12-5	TRBJ1-1	CASGLVQSGTGGSEAFF
NA	TRBV19	TRBJ2-4	CASSWDRGLFKNIQYF
NA	TRBV5-6	TRBJ2-3	CASSPMGGGRSTDTQYF
NA	TRBV5-1	TRBJ2-1	CASSLGTENEQFF
NA	TRBV6-6	TRBJ1-2	CASSSHADRRYGYTF
NA	TRBV27	TRBJ2-3	CASSSTGGYMDTQYF
NA	TRBV10-3	TRBJ2-5	CAISESGLVGETQYF
NA	TRBV4-1	TRBJ1-4	CASSPSRGTNEKLFF
NA	TRBV7-9	TRBJ1-2	CASRLGQGVGDYGYTF
NA	TRBV4-2	TRBJ2-1	CASSQSGGPKDNEQFF
medium-sized	TRBV18	TRBJ1-1	CASSGGLFTEAFF
NA	TRBV6-5	TRBJ2-1	CASSITSGAYNEQFF
NA	TRBV6-6	TRBJ2-5	CASSYSAETQYF
NA	TRBV5-6	TRBJ2-3	CASSLRQGRADTQYF
NA	TRBV11-2	TRBJ1-3	CASSLPSGNTIYF
NA	TRBV5-4	TRBJ2-2	CASSLTSGREGELFF
NA	TRBV12-3/TRBV12-4	TRBJ1-2	CASSLGAPNF
few	TRBV11-3	TRBJ2-1	CASSGTGAKQFF
few	TRBV6-4	TRBJ2-2	CASSLTSVTGELFF
NA	TRBV10-1	TRBJ1-6	CASSMNNSPLHF
NA	TRBV6-4	TRBJ2-2	CASGGSGNTGELFF
NA	TRBV25-1	TRBJ1-5	CASNQGNQPQHF
NA	TRBV7-2	TRBJ2-7	CASTPYEGAYEQYF
once	TRBV7-9	TRBJ2-7	CASSFAIDEQYF
NA	TRBV6-4	TRBJ1-1	CASSDSPNTEAFF